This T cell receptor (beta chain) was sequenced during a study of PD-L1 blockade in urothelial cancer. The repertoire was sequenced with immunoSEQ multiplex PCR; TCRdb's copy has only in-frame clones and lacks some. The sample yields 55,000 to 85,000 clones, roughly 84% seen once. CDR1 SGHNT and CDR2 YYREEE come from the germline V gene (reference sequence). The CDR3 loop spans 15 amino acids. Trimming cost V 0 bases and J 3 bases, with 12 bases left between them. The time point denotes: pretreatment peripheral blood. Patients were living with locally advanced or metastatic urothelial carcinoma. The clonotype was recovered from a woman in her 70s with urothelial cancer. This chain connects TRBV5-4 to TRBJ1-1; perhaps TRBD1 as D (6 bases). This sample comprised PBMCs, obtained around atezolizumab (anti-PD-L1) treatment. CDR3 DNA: TGTGCCAGCAGCTTGGGAAGGGGGTCGGACACTGAAGCTTTCTTT. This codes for CASSLGRGSDTEAFF.